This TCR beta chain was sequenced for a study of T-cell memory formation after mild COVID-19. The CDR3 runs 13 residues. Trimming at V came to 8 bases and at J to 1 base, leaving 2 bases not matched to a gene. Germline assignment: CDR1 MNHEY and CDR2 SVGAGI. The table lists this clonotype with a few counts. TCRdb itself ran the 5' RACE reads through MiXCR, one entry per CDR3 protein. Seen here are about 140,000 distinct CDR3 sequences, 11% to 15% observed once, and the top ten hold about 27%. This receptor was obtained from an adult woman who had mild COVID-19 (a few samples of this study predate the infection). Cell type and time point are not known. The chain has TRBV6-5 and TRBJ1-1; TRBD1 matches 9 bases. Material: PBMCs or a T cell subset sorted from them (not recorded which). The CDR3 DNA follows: TGTGCCAGCGGACAGGGGTCGAACACTGAAGCTTTCTTT. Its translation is CASGQGSNTEAFF.